This T cell receptor (beta chain) came from a study of T cell changes during pregnancy in multiple sclerosis. The ends lost 5 bases at V and 5 bases at J; junction bases unmatched: 11. This CDR3 region has 15 residues. The germline gives CDR1 LNHDA, CDR2 SQIVND (reference sequence). Here immunoSEQ multiplex PCR was the method, and the copy in TCRdb shows in-frame clones only, minus some. The profile shows roughly 60,000 clones, over 95% of them singletons. The specimen was CD8+ T cells from peripheral blood mononuclear cells, collected after pregnancy. The chain recombines TRBV19 with TRBJ2-5; 7 nucleotides align to TRBD2. The sequence came from a female donor with multiple sclerosis, enrolled in a pregnancy study. CDR3 sequence: CASSSAGADLETQYF. The CDR3 DNA reads as TGTGCCAGTAGTTCCGCGGGAGCTGACCTTGAGACCCAGTACTTC.